This T cell receptor (beta chain) was found in a study of T cells after posttransplantation cyclophosphamide. General study points: TRB overlap between skin or GI tissue T cells and blood was limited. Recipient CMV seropositivity and CMV reactivation strongly tracked TRB clonality. Donor CD8+ memory clones often dominated recipient blood repertoires at later times.

Method: immunoSEQ multiplex PCR; TCRdb's copy keeps in-frame clones and lacks some. The data show tens of thousands of clones, over 85% seen once. CDR3 length: 18 residues. CDR1 SGDLS and CDR2 YYNGEE come from the germline V gene. The V gene lost 0 bases and the J gene lost 0 bases, with 13 bases spanning the gap. Comment on this clone: Its matching antigen is unknown.

This related bone marrow graft donor gave peripheral blood on the day of marrow donation. The V gene is TRBV9, the J gene TRBJ1-6; tentatively, D is TRBD1 (6 bases). Sequencing was carried out using PBMCs. The clonotype comes from a woman aged 25 to 39 in good health and a related stem cell transplant donor. CDR3 region: CASSVEGGPSSYNSPLHF. In nucleotides, the CDR3 is TGTGCCAGCAGCGTAGAGGGGGGCCCGAGCTCCTATAATTCACCCCTCCACTTT.